This record covers a single T cell receptor beta chain. What it binds is unknown. A read error may produce the germline difference seen at one junction end. This entry belongs to a study of T cell responses to AZD1222 COVID-19 vaccine. Whole-study findings and limits: No repertoire was sampled before or during the peak T cell response, only after it. Targeting of unmutated variant regions was reportedly seen in nearly half of spike-specific TCRs. Most donors were white British, females outnumbered males, and clonal diversity was possibly underestimated.

The CDR3 loop spans 11 amino acids. CDR1 and CDR2 from the germline V gene are LGHNA and YSLEER. Using immunoSEQ multiplex PCR, the repertoire was profiled, and TCRdb retains in-frame clones only, with some absent. This sample has 95,000 or so clones, with around nine tenths found just once. Here the sequenced sample was peripheral blood, taken on day 0 of AZD1222 vaccination. The sequence came from an adult in good health. The J gene is TRBJ2-4, the V gene TRBV4-3; tentative D call: TRBD1 (5 bases). Here the CDR3 reads CASSQGQRTVF. The CDR3, as DNA: TGCGCCAGCAGCCAAGGACAGAGAACGGTCTTC.